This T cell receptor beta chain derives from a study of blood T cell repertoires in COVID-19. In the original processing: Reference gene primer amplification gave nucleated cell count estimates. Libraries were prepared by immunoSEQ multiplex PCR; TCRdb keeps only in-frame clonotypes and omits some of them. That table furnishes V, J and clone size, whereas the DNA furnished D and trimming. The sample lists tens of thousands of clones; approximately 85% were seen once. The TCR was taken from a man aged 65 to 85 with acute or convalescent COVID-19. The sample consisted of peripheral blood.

CDR3 sequence (DNA): TGTGCCAGTAGTATTTGGCCACAAGAGACCCAGTACTTC. Its protein product is CASSIWPQETQYF. The J gene is TRBJ2-5, the V gene TRBV19, with D hard to call. The CDR3 runs to 13 residues. Germline-derived CDR1 and CDR2 are LNHDA and SQIVND (reference sequence). The V and J ends lost 3 bases and 2 bases respectively, with 7 bases between them.